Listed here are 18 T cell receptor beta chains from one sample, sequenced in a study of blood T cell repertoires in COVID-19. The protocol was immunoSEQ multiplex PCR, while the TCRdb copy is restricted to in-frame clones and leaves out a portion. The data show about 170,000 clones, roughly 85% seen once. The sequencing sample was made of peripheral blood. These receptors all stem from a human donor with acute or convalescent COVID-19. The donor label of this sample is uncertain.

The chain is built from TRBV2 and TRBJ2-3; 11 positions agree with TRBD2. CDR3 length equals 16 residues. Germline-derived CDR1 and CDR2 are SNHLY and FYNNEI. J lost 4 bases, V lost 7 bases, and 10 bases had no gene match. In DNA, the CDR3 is TGTGCCAGCACCGCGTGGCTAGCGGGGGGTTCAGATACGCAGTATTTT. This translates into CASTAWLAGGSDTQYF.

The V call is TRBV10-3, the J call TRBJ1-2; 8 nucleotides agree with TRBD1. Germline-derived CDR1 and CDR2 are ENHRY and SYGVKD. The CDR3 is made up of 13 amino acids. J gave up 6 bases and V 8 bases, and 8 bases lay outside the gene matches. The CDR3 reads CAILGQGEDGYTF. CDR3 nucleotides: TGTGCCATCCTCGGACAGGGCGAAGATGGCTACACCTTC.

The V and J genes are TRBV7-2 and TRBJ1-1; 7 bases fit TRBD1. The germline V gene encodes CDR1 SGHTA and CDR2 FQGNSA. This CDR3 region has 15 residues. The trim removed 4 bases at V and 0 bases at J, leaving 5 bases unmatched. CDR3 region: CASSSPTGMNTEAFF. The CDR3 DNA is TGTGCCAGCAGCTCACCGACAGGGATGAACACTGAAGCTTTCTTT.

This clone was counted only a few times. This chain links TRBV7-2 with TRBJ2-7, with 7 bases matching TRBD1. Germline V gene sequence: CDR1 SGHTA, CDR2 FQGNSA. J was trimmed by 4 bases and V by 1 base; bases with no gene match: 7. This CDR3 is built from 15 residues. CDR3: CASSLEGRGKYEQYF. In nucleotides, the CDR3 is TGTGCCAGCAGCTTAGAGGGCAGGGGGAAGTACGAGCAGTACTTC.

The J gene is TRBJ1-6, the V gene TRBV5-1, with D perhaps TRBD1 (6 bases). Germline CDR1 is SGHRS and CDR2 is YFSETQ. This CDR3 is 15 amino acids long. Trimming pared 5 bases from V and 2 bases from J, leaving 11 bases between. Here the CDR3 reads CASRNGQTYNSPLHF. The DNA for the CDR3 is TGCGCCAGCAGAAACGGACAGACCTATAATTCACCCCTCCACTTT.

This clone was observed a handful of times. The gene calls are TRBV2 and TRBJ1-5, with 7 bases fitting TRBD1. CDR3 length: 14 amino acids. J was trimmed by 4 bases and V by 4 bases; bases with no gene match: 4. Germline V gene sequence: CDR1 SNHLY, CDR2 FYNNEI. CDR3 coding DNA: TGTGCCAGCAGTGTGACAGGGCTGAATCAGCCCCAGCATTTT. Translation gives CASSVTGLNQPQHF.

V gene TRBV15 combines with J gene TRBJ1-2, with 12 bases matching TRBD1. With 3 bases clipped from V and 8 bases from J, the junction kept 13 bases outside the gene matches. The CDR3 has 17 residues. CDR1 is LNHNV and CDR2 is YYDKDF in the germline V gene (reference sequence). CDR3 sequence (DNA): TGTGCCACCAGCAGTATAAAACCGGGACAGGGGGCGGGAGGCTACACCTTC. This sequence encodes CATSSIKPGQGAGGYTF.

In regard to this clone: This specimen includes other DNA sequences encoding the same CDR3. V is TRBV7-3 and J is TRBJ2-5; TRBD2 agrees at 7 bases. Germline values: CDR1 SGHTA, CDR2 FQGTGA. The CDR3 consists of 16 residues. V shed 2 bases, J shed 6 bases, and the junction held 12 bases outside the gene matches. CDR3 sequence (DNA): TGTGCCAGCAGCTTAGGGGGTGGGAGGGGTGACCAGACCCAGTACTTC. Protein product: CASSLGGGRGDQTQYF.

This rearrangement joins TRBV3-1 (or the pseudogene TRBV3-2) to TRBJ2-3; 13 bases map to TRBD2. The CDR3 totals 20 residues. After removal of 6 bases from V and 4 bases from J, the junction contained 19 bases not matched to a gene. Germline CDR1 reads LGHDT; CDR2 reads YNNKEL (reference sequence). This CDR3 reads CASSPTKGTTSGGEADTQYF. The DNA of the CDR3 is TGTGCCAGCAGTCCTACAAAGGGGACTACTAGCGGGGGGGAAGCAGATACGCAGTATTTT.

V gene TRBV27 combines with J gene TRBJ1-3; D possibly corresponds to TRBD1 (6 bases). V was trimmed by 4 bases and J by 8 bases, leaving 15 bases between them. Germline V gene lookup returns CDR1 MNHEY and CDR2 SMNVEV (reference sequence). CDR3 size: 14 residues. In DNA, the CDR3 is TGTGCCAGCAGTTCACGGGACACGGGGCACACCATATATTTT. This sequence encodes CASSSRDTGHTIYF.

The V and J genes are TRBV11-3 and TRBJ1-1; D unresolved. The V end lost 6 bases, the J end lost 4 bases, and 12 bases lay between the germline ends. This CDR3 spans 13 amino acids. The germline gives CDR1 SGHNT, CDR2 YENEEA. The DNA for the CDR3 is TGTGCCAGCAGGCCAGCGGTAGGCACTGAAGCTTTCTTT. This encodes CASRPAVGTEAFF.

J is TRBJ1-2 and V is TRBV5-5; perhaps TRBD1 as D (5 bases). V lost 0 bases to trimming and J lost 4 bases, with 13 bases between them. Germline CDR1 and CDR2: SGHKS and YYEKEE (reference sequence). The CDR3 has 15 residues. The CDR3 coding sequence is TGTGCCAGCAGCTTGGTACAGGATTGGTCCTATGGCTACACCTTC. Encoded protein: CASSLVQDWSYGYTF.

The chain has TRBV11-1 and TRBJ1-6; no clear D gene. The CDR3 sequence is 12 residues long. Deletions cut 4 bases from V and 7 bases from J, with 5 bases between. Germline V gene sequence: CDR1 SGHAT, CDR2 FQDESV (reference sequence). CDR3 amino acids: CASSSPNSPLHF. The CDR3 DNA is TGTGCCAGCAGCTCCCCGAATTCACCCCTCCACTTT.

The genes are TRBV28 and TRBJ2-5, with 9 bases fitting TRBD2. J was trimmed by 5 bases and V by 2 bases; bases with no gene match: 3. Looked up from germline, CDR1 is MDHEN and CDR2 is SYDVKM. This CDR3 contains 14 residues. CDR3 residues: CASSLAGGLETQYF. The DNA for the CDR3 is TGTGCCAGCAGTTTAGCGGGGGGGCTGGAGACCCAGTACTTC. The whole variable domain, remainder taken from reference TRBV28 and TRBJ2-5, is DVKVTQSSRYLVKRTGEKVFLECVQDMDHENMFWYRQDPGLGLRLIYFSYDVKMKEKGDIPEGYSVSREKKERFSLILESASTNQTSMYLCASSLAGGLETQYFGPGTRLLVL.

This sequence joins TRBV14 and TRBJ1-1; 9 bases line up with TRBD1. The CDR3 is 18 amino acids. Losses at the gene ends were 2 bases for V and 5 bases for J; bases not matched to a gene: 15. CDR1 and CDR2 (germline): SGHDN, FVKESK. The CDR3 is CASSQTRGTGLYGTEAFF. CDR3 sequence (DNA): TGTGCCAGCAGCCAAACGAGGGGGACAGGGCTGTACGGAACTGAAGCTTTCTTT. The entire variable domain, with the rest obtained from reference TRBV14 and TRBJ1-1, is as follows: EAGVTQFPSHSVIEKGQTVTLRCDPISGHDNLYWYRRVMGKEIKFLLHFVKESKQDESGMPNNRFLAERTGGTYSTLKVQPAELEDSGVYFCASSQTRGTGLYGTEAFFGQGTRLTVV.

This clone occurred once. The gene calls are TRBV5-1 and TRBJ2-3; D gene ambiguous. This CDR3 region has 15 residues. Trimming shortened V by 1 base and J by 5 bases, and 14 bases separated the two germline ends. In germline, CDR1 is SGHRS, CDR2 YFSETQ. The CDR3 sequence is CASSLWAGRQDTQYF. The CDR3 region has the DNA TGCGCCAGCAGCTTGTGGGCAGGTCGCCAAGATACGCAGTATTTT.

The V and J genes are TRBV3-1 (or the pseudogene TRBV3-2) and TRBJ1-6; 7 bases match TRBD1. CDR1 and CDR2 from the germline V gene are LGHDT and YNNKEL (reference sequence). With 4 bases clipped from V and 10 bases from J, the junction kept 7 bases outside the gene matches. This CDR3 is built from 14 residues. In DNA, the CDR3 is TGTGCCAGCAGCCCACGACAGGGTCGATCACCCCTCCACTTT. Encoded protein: CASSPRQGRSPLHF.

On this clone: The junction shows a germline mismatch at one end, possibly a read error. The CDR3 loop reads CASRIANMNTEAFF. The CDR3 bases are TGTGCCAGTAGAATAGCTAATATGAACACTGAAGCTTTCTTT. V and J are TRBV19 and TRBJ1-1; D unclear. Germline V gene data show CDR1 as LNHDA and CDR2 as SQIVND (reference sequence). The CDR3 totals 14 residues.